This T cell receptor (beta chain) is from a study of T cells after posttransplantation cyclophosphamide. Clones were sequenced by immunoSEQ multiplex PCR, and TCRdb holds only the in-frame ones, with some missing. This sample carries almost 10,000 clones, about 90% of them seen once, and the ten largest clones take 3.5% to 5%. Findings of the study overall: Recipient CMV seropositivity and CMV reactivation strongly tracked TRB clonality. TRB overlap between skin or GI tissue T cells and blood was limited. Donor-recipient repertoire similarity was low at 1-2 months, rising over year one.

Sampled 1 year posttransplant, controls received myeloablative marrow transplants, methotrexate and a calcineurin inhibitor. Remarks on this clone: Its specificity is unknown.

The CDR3 is made up of 15 amino acids. Germline CDR1 is LNHNV and CDR2 is YYDKDF (reference sequence). The V segment lost 3 bases and the J segment 7 bases; nucleotides outside the gene matches: 8. This receptor was taken from a male patient in his fifties or sixties who received an allogeneic stem cell transplant from an unrelated donor, was CMV-positive, and had chronic GVHD only. A share of the T cells may be of graft donor origin. J is TRBJ1-5 and V is TRBV15; TRBD1 matches at 8 bases. This sample comprised PBMCs, obtained about 430 days after allogeneic stem cell transplant with calcineurin inhibitor and methotrexate. CDR3 nucleotides: TGTGCCACCAGCAGGGCAAGGACAGGGCACCAGCCCCAGCATTTT. This codes for CATSRARTGHQPQHF.